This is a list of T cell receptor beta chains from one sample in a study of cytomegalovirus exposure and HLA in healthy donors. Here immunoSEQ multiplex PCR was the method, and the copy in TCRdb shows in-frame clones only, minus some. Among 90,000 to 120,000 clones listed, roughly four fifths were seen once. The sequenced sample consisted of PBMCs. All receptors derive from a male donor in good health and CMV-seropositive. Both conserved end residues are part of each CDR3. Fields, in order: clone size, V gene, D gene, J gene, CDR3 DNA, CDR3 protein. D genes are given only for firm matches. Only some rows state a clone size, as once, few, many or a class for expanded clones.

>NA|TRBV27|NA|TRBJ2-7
TGTGCCAGCAGTTTAGGCAGTTTCTACGAGCAGTACTTC
CASSLGSFYEQYF
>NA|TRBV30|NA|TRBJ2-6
TGTGCCTGGACCGCAGGTGGTGGGGCCAACGTCCTGACTTTC
CAWTAGGGANVLTF
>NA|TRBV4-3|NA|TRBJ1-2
TGCGCCAGCCGGAGGGACGCCGCGTCTAACTATGGCTACACCTTC
CASRRDAASNYGYTF
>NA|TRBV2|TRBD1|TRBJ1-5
TGTGCCAGCAGGGGACAGGGGTTCCGCCAGCCCCAGCATTTT
CASRGQGFRQPQHF
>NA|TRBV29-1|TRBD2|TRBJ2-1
TGCAGCGTTGTGAGCGGGGGGGCAGGTGAGCAGTTCTTC
CSVVSGGAGEQFF
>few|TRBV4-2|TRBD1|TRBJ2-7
TGTGCCAGCAGCCGGGACAGGGGGCTTCGGGGGCAGTACTTC
CASSRDRGLRGQYF
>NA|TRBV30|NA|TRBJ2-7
TGTGCCTTACGGGATCCCGGGGTAGTCGAGCAGTACTTC
CALRDPGVVEQYF
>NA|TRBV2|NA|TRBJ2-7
TGTGCCAGCAGTGAAAGTCTCCTCAGGCCCTACGAGCAGTACTTC
CASSESLLRPYEQYF
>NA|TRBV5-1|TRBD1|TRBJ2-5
TGCGCCAGCAGCTTACCTGACAGGGGAGGCGGAGAGACCCAGTACTTC
CASSLPDRGGGETQYF
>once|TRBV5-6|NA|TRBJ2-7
TGTGCCAGCAGCTTCGGACAGGACTACTCATACGAGCAGTACTTC
CASSFGQDYSYEQYF
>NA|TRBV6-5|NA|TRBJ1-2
TGTGCCAGCAAATGGCAAACGGGCTACACCTTC
CASKWQTGYTF
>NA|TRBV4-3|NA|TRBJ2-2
TGCGCCAGCAGCCAGGGGGGACGGGACACCGGGGAGCTGTTTTTT
CASSQGGRDTGELFF
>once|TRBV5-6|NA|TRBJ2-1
TGTGCCAGCAGCCCCCAACTAGACCACAATGAGCAGTTCTTC
CASSPQLDHNEQFF
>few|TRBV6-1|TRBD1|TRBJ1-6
TGTGCCAGCAGTGAAGTTTGGGACAGGAATTCACCCCTCCACTTT
CASSEVWDRNSPLHF
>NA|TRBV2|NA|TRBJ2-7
TGTGCCAGCACCAAGCTCACCTACGAGCAGTACTTC
CASTKLTYEQYF
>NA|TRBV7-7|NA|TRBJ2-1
TGTGCCAGCAGCCCAACAGCTTACAATGAGCAGTTCTTC
CASSPTAYNEQFF
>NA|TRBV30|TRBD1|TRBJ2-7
TGTGCCGGGAGGACAGGGATCTACGAGCAGTACTTC
CAGRTGIYEQYF
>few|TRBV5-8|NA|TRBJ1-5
TGTGCCAGCAGCTCGACCGGGGGAAATCAGCCCCAGCATTTT
CASSSTGGNQPQHF
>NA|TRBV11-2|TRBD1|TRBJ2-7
TGTGCCAGCAGCTTAGCCCGTTTCACAGGGGCGCTGTACGAGCAGTACTTC
CASSLARFTGALYEQYF
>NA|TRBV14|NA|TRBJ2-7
TGTGCCAGCAGCTCGAGAGGGGGATGGAGCTCCTACGAGCAGTACTTC
CASSSRGGWSSYEQYF
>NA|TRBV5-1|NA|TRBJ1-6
TGCGCCAGCAGCGGGCTGGCAGGTCGTAATTCACCCCTCCACTTT
CASSGLAGRNSPLHF
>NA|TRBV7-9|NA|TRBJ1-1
TGTGCCAGCAGCCACGGCGGTGGTCGGGGGTACACTGAAGCTTTCTTT
CASSHGGGRGYTEAFF
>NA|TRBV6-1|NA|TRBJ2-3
TGTGCCAGCATCCGGGACAACACAGATACGCAGTATTTT
CASIRDNTDTQYF
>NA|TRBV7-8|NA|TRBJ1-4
TGTGCCAGCAGCTATAGCGATTCAACTAATGAAAAACTGTTTTTT
CASSYSDSTNEKLFF
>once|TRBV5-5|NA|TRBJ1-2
TGTGCCAGCAGCTTGACACTGGAGGGCTACACCTTC
CASSLTLEGYTF
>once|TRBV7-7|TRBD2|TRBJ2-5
TGTGCTAGCAGCTTGACTAGCGGACAAGAGACCCAGTACTTC
CASSLTSGQETQYF
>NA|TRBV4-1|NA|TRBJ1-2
TGCGCCAGCAGCCAAGGAGACAGGCTCTCCGACTATGGCTACACCTTC
CASSQGDRLSDYGYTF
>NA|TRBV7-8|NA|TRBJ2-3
TGTGCCAGCAGCTTAGTATGGACAAGACTCACAGATACGCAGTATTTT
CASSLVWTRLTDTQYF
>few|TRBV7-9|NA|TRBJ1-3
TGTGCCAGCAGCCGACAAACAGGGCCGGCTGGAAACACCATATATTTT
CASSRQTGPAGNTIYF
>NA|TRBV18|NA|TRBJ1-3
TGTGCCAGCTCACCAGGCAGGGAAAGCACCATATATTTT
CASSPGRESTIYF
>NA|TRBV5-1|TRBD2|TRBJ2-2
TGCGCCAGCAGCCCACTAGCGAAGTATGCTGGTGCCGGGGAGCTGTTTTTT
CASSPLAKYAGAGELFF
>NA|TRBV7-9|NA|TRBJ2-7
TGTGCCAGCACCCTTACGCTAAGTGCGAACTACGAGCAGTACTTC
CASTLTLSANYEQYF
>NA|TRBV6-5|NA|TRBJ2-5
TGTGCCAGCAGCAGGTACCAAGAGACCCAGTACTTC
CASSRYQETQYF
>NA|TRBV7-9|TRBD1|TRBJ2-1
TGTGCCAGCAGCTCTCGTGGGACAGCCTACAATGAGCAGTTCTTC
CASSSRGTAYNEQFF
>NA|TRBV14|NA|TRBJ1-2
TGTGCCAGCAGCCAAGATCCTGCGGGGCAAAGGGATGGCTACACCTTC
CASSQDPAGQRDGYTF
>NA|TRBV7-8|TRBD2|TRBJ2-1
TGTGCCAGCAGCTTAGAGGGCGGGGGGACTATCTATGAGCAGTTCTTC
CASSLEGGGTIYEQFF
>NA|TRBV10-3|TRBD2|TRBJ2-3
TGTGCCATCAGTGGTTCTAGCGGGGGGGCAGATACGCAGTATTTT
CAISGSSGGADTQYF
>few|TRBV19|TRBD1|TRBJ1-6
TGTGCCAGTAGGGGTCCGGGACAGGGGGCTCAGTGGTATAATTCACCCCTCCACTTT
CASRGPGQGAQWYNSPLHF
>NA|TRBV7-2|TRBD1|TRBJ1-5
TGTGCCAGCAGCCTAACAGGGGGTCAGCCCCAGCATTTT
CASSLTGGQPQHF
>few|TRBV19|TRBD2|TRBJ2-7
TGTGCCAGTAGTATAGCCCCGGGGGGGCCTGAGCAGTACTTC
CASSIAPGGPEQYF
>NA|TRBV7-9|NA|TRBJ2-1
TGTGCCAGCACCCCTACACTAAGCTCCTACAATGAGCAGTTCTTC
CASTPTLSSYNEQFF
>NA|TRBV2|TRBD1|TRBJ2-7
TGTGCCAGCAGGGAACAGGGGTTTACGGTCGAGCAGTACTTC
CASREQGFTVEQYF
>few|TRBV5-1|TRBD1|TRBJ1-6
TGCGCCAGCAGCCTCAGGACAGGACAGAATTCACCCCTCCACTTT
CASSLRTGQNSPLHF
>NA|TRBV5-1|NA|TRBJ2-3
TGCGCCAGCAGCTTGGCCGGTTCAGATACGCAGTATTTT
CASSLAGSDTQYF
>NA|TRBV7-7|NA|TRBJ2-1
TGTGCCAGCAGCGCCGACAGCTACAATGAGCAGTTCTTC
CASSADSYNEQFF
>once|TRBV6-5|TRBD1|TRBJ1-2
TGTGCCAGCAGAACAGGGGTCGGCGGTGGCTACACCTTC
CASRTGVGGGYTF
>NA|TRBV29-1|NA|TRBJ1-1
TGCAGCGCCGGTAGTAGCGACCGGGGGGCTGAAGCTTTCTTT
CSAGSSDRGAEAFF
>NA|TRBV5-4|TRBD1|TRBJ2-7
TGTGCCAGCAGCCATACAGGGGGCGAGCAGTACTTC
CASSHTGGEQYF
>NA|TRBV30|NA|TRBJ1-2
TGTGCCTGGACTCCCCGCTATGCCCAGGGGCCAGGAACCTATGGCTACACCTTC
CAWTPRYAQGPGTYGYTF
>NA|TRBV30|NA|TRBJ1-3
TGTGCCTGGAGTGTAGGGACAATCGGAGACACCATATATTTT
CAWSVGTIGDTIYF